This T cell receptor beta chain was observed in a study of blood T cells in healthy people across ages. Sample-barcoded 5' priming and a J-beta primer mix drove a second PCR of roughly 7 to 11 cycles. From the 5' RACE reads, TCRdb called clonotypes with MiXCR, one entry per CDR3 protein. Counted here are some 800,000 distinct CDR3 sequences, 20% to 25% occurring once; the ten biggest clones make up under 4.5%. This CDR3 is built from 17 residues. Germline lookup yields CDR1 MDHEN and CDR2 SYDVKM. The V gene end was trimmed by 2 bases and the J gene end by 1 base; junction bases not matched to a gene: 8. In addition, the sample was reused for a study of T cells of mothers and their children.

The chain links TRBV28 to TRBJ2-7, with TRBD2 matching 10 bases. The origin of this receptor is a boy aged 5-17 years in good health. The specimen sequenced was blood. CDR3 nucleotide sequence: TGTGCCAGCAGTTTAACCCGCACTAGCGGGGCATCCTACGAGCAGTACTTC. Translated: CASSLTRTSGASYEQYF.